This T cell receptor beta chain appears in the sequencing data of a study of T cell responses to AZD1222 COVID-19 vaccine. Background on the study: Pooling covered second doses at about 4 or about 12 weeks.

The data were produced by immunoSEQ multiplex PCR, yet TCRdb's version contains in-frame clones alone and is incomplete. The sample has about 140,000 clones, around 89% seen once. General study results and limits: Two AZD1222 doses significantly raised spike-specific TCR breadth and depth over controls. Of spike-specific TCRs, nearly half reportedly target regions left unmutated in variants.

On this clone itself: Its specificity is not known.

Germline V gene lookup returns CDR1 MNHNY and CDR2 SVGAGI (reference sequence). This CDR3 is 13 amino acids long. V was clipped by 7 bases and J by 8 bases, with 17 bases between them. The specimen was peripheral blood, collected on day 0 of AZD1222 vaccination. The receptor was derived from an adult in good health. The chain uses TRBV6-6 and TRBJ1-2, with D possibly TRBD1 on 5 matching bases. The CDR3 region is CASMAGGTSGYTF. The CDR3 DNA reads TGTGCCAGCATGGCGGGGGGAACCTCCGGCTACACCTTC.